Below are 5 T cell receptor beta chains sequenced from a single sample in a study of blood T cells in healthy people across ages. A second PCR of about 6 to 11 cycles used a sample-barcoded 5' primer and a J-beta primer mix. One entry per CDR3 protein, called by TCRdb with MiXCR from the 5' RACE reads. This table holds about 800,000 distinct CDR3 sequences, 25% found once. Separately, the same data were catalogued under a study of T cells of mothers and their children.

The sample consisted of blood. The source is a boy aged 5-17 years in good health.

The genes are TRBV4-1 and TRBJ2-5; D is unresolved. The J call is in doubt because the DNA end fits TRBJ2-7 better. From germline, CDR1 is MGHRA and CDR2 YSYEKL. This CDR3 is built from 16 residues. Written as DNA, the CDR3 is TGCGCCAGCAGCCAAGACATTGACGTGAGCTCCTACGAGCAGTACTTC. This gives the protein CASSQDIDVSSYEQYF.

The chain links TRBV7-2 to TRBJ1-1, with D uncertain. Trimming left V 1 base short and J 11 bases short, with 17 bases between. The CDR3 has 14 residues. Germline CDR1 and CDR2: SGHTA and FQGNSA. The CDR3 loop reads CASSLGPGLHAAFF. The CDR3 region has the DNA TGTGCCAGCAGCTTAGGGCCAGGCTTACACGCGGCTTTCTTT.

The sample holds a few counts of this clonotype. The J gene is TRBJ1-5, the V gene TRBV6-4; the match to TRBD1 covers 7 bases. With 9 bases clipped from V and 3 bases from J, the junction kept 2 bases outside the gene matches. Germline CDR1 is MRHNA and CDR2 is SNTAGT. The CDR3 is 12 amino acids. DNA for the CDR3: TGTGCCAGGGGGACAGACAATCAGCCCCAGCATTTT. It yields the protein CARGTDNQPQHF.

The chain couples TRBV4-2 to TRBJ2-1; the D gene is possibly TRBD1 (6 bases). CDR1 and CDR2 (germline): LGHNA, YNFKEQ. The CDR3 has 13 amino acids. Deletions cut 8 bases from V and 7 bases from J, with 15 bases between. CDR3 sequence: CASGLNQGNEQFF. As DNA, the CDR3 is TGTGCCAGCGGACTCAATCAGGGGAATGAGCAGTTCTTC.

This chain joins TRBV10-3 and TRBJ2-7; D not resolved. CDR1 is ENHRY and CDR2 is SYGVKD in the germline V gene. Deletions cut 4 bases from V and 5 bases from J, with 24 bases between. The CDR3 is 17 amino acids. The CDR3 spells CAISGGSKTVSGDEQYF. The CDR3 DNA is TGTGCCATCAGTGGTGGGTCGAAGACGGTCTCTGGCGACGAGCAGTACTTC.